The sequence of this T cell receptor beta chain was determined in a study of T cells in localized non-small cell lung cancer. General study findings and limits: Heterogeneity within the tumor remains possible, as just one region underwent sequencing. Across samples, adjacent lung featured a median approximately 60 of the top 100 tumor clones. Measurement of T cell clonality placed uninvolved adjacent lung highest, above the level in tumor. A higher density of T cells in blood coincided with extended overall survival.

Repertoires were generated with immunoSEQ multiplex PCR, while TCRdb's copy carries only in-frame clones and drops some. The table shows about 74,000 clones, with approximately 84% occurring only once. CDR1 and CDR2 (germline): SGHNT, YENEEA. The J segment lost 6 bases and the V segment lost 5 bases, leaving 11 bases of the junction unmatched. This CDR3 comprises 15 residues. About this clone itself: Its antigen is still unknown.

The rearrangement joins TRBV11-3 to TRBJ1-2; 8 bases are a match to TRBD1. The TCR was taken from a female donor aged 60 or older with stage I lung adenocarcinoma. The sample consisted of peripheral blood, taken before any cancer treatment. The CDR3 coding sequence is TGTGCCAGCAGCGCGGGACAGGCGGCAGTTGATGGCTACACCTTC. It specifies CASSAGQAAVDGYTF.